The clone carrying this TCR beta chain has just one count. The data were taken from a study of CD8 T cells in Susac syndrome. RNA in amounts of roughly 0.5 to 1 ug was reverse transcribed with random hexamers. TCRdb re-derived calls from the immunoSEQ multiplex PCR reads in MiXCR, one entry per CDR3 protein. The table has 150,000 to 200,000 distinct CDR3 sequences, 93% seen once. The germline gives CDR1 GTSNPN, CDR2 SVGIG (reference sequence). The V end lost 3 bases, the J end lost 6 bases, and 14 bases lay between the germline ends. This CDR3 has 14 amino acids. Peripheral blood CD8+ and CD4+ T cells were profiled by TCR beta sequencing.

The rearrangement uses TRBV30 and TRBJ2-2; D might be TRBD1 or TRBD2, each matching 5 bases. This clonotype was sampled from a human donor in good health. The sequenced sample was CD4+ T cells from PBMCs. The CDR3 region is CAWSGALRAGELFF. The CDR3 DNA reads TGTGCCTGGAGCGGGGCTCTGAGGGCCGGGGAGCTGTTTTTT.